Included here is one T cell receptor (beta chain) sequence, with context. Its specificity is not known. Clones were read by immunoSEQ multiplex PCR, and TCRdb kept only the in-frame ones, dropping some. The sample includes about 160,000 clones, roughly 86% seen only once; the top ten take around 5.5%. This sample stems from a study of T cell responses to AZD1222 COVID-19 vaccine. General observations from the study: Regions left unmutated in variants are reportedly the target of nearly half of spike-specific TCRs.

This CDR3 is built from 16 residues. CDR1 SGHNT and CDR2 YENEEA come from the germline V gene. With 5 bases removed from V and 0 bases from J, the gap between germline ends came to 14 bases. The chain has TRBV11-3 and TRBJ2-1; D might be TRBD2 (6 bases). The sequence derives from an adult in good health. The sample consisted of peripheral blood, taken on day 0 of AZD1222 vaccination. CDR3 loop: CASSTNLAHSYNEQFF. The DNA of the CDR3 is TGTGCCAGCAGCACAAATCTAGCGCACTCCTACAATGAGCAGTTCTTC.